This T cell receptor (beta chain) was captured in a study of control samples from healthy donors and cancer patients. Libraries were prepared by immunoSEQ multiplex PCR; TCRdb keeps only in-frame clonotypes and omits some of them. The sample lists 250,000 to 300,000 clones, over 70% occurring once. The receptor was derived from a woman aged 55-70 years with lung cancer. Sequencing used PBMCs.

The DNA for the CDR3 is TGTGCCAGCAGCCAAGTGGGCGCCGGGGAGCTGTTTTTT. Its translation is CASSQVGAGELFF. This chain connects TRBV14 to TRBJ2-2; D gene ambiguous. This CDR3 has 13 residues. Germline values: CDR1 SGHDN, CDR2 FVKESK. Trimming took 1 base from V and 6 from J, leaving 6 bases between them.